These 16 T cell receptor beta chains share one sample of origin, sequenced in a study of preoperative IRX-2 immunotherapy in early breast cancer. The treatment here: preoperative locoregional IRX-2 cytokine immunotherapy. Some clones are missing from TCRdb's copy, which holds only in-frame ones; the method was immunoSEQ multiplex PCR. The repertoire includes more than 50,000 clones, around 94% of them detected once, and 1.5% to 2% sits in the top ten. The specimen was taken from a patient treated with IRX-2 immunotherapy. All receptors derive from a human donor with breast cancer.

This clone showed up just once. J is TRBJ2-7 and V is TRBV10-2; 7 bases fit TRBD2. This CDR3 has 16 amino acids. CDR1 is WSHSY, CDR2 SAAADI, per germline. The junction had 8 bases not matched to a gene; V was cut back by 0 bases and J by 3 bases. This chain's CDR3 is CASSESGGGVRYEQYF. The CDR3 DNA is TGCGCCAGCAGTGAGTCGGGGGGAGGGGTACGCTACGAGCAGTACTTC.

The chain joins TRBV6-1 to TRBJ2-5, with TRBD1 identical over 8 bases. Germline CDR1 reads MNHNS; CDR2 reads SASEGT. Trimming cost V 10 bases and J 4 bases; bases outside gene matches: 5. The CDR3 runs to 12 residues. CDR3 in amino acids: CATAGGGETQYF. CDR3 coding DNA: TGTGCCACCGCAGGGGGCGGAGAGACCCAGTACTTC.

J is TRBJ2-3 and V is TRBV18; tentative D call: TRBD2 (6 bases). Trimming took off 5 bases at V and 6 bases at J, with 18 bases between the two ends. This CDR3 region has 15 residues. CDR1 KGHSH and CDR2 LQKENI come from the germline V gene. The CDR3 sequence: CASSFTDSGRDTQYF. CDR3 bases: TGTGCCAGCTCATTCACGGACTCGGGGAGGGATACGCAGTATTTT. Complete variable domain (other parts from reference TRBV18 and TRBJ2-3): NAGVMQNPRHLVRRRGQEARLRCSPMKGHSHVYWYRQLPEEGLKFMVYLQKENIIDESGMPKERFSAEFPKEGPSILRIQQVVRGDSAAYFCASSFTDSGRDTQYFGPGTRLTVL.

This chain joins TRBV5-1 and TRBJ2-5; D not certain. Trimming left V 3 bases short and J 2 bases short, with 8 bases between. Looked up from germline, CDR1 is SGHRS and CDR2 is YFSETQ. The CDR3 extends over 13 amino acids. The CDR3 sequence is CASSSIPQETQYF. CDR3 nucleotide sequence: TGCGCCAGCAGCTCGATCCCGCAAGAGACCCAGTACTTC.

This sequence joins TRBV6-1 and TRBJ2-3; 7 bases align to TRBD2. Germline V gene data show CDR1 as MNHNS and CDR2 as SASEGT. This CDR3 spans 14 amino acids. The ends lost 6 bases at V and 2 bases at J; junction bases unmatched: 5. CDR3 amino acids: CASSLLADTDTQYF. In DNA form, the CDR3 reads TGTGCCAGCAGCCTTCTAGCGGACACAGATACGCAGTATTTT.

The chain employs TRBV28 and TRBJ2-7; perhaps TRBD2 as D (5 bases). This CDR3 is built from 13 residues. CDR1 is MDHEN, CDR2 SYDVKM, per germline. Deletions cut 3 bases from V and 5 bases from J, with 11 bases between. The CDR3 reads CASSLPGFDEQYF. The CDR3 region has the DNA TGTGCCAGCAGTTTGCCGGGGTTTGACGAGCAGTACTTC.

This clone appeared once. The rearrangement uses TRBV7-9 and TRBJ2-2; weak D call: TRBD1 (7 bases). This CDR3 contains 17 residues. CDR1 and CDR2 from the germline V gene are SEHNR and FQNEAQ (reference sequence). V dropped 2 bases and J dropped 3 bases, with 16 bases sitting between them. For the CDR3, the DNA is TGTGCCAGCAGCTTACAGTCCCAGGGGGAGGACACCGGGGAGCTGTTTTTT. As protein: CASSLQSQGEDTGELFF.

V is TRBV30 and J is TRBJ1-1; D is ambiguous. The V and J ends lost 0 bases and 10 bases respectively, with 12 bases between them. There are 12 residues in the CDR3. Germline CDR1 is GTSNPN and CDR2 is SVGIG (reference sequence). This CDR3 reads CAWSVSMEAAFF. The CDR3 DNA reads TGTGCCTGGAGTGTATCAATGGAGGCAGCTTTCTTT.

This clone was observed a single time. The chain carries TRBV7-8 and TRBJ1-2, with 10 bases aligning to TRBD1. The CDR3 is 15 amino acids. Germline V lookup: CDR1 SGHVS, CDR2 FQNEAQ. V lost 3 bases to trimming and J lost 8 bases; unmatched junction nucleotides: 9. The CDR3 DNA reads as TGTGCCAGCAGCTTCCGGGACAGGGGCAAGGAAGGCTACACCTTC. Encoded protein: CASSFRDRGKEGYTF. Supplemented by reference TRBV7-8 and TRBJ1-2, the full variable domain reads GAGVSQSPRYKVAKRGQDVALRCDPISGHVSLFWYQQALGQGPEFLTYFQNEAQLDKSGLPSDRFFAERPEGSVSTLKIQRTQQEDSAVYLCASSFRDRGKEGYTFGSGTRLTVV.

V and J are TRBV27 and TRBJ1-5; TRBD1 might be the D (6 bases). Trimming took 5 bases from V and 4 from J, leaving 9 bases between them. CDR1 is MNHEY, CDR2 SMNVEV, per germline (reference sequence). The CDR3 sequence is 13 residues long. DNA for the CDR3: TGTGCCAGCAGTAGGGGGGGGAATCAGCCCCAGCATTTT. As protein: CASSRGGNQPQHF.

V usage is TRBV11-3 and J usage is TRBJ2-5; D may match TRBD1 or TRBD2 (6 bases each). CDR1 is SGHNT and CDR2 is YENEEA in the germline V gene. This CDR3 spans 13 amino acids. Trimming left V 5 bases short and J 11 bases short, with 18 bases between. CDR3 loop: CASSRGGPQEQYF. Here the CDR3 DNA reads TGTGCCAGCAGCAGAGGGGGGCCGCAAGAGCAGTACTTC.

The chain joins TRBV15 to TRBJ2-1; D possibly corresponds to TRBD2 (6 bases). Looked up from germline, CDR1 is LNHNV and CDR2 is YYDKDF (reference sequence). The CDR3 length is 16 residues. Trimming took off 1 base at V and 0 bases at J, with 10 bases between the two ends. The CDR3 coding sequence is TGTGCCACCAGCAGAGGAGGAGGGTCCTCCTACAATGAGCAGTTCTTC. It is translated as CATSRGGGSSYNEQFF. Filled out from reference TRBV15 and TRBJ2-1, the complete variable domain reads DAMVIQNPRYQVTQFGKPVTLSCSQTLNHNVMYWYQQKSSQAPKLLFHYYDKDFNNEADTPDNFQSRRPNTSFCFLDIRSPGLGDTAMYLCATSRGGGSSYNEQFFGPGTRLTVL.

The genes are TRBV29-1 and TRBJ2-3; 8 nucleotides agree with TRBD2. Losses at the gene ends were 3 bases for V and 6 bases for J; bases not matched to a gene: 5. The CDR3 contains 13 residues. Germline assignment: CDR1 SQVTM and CDR2 ANQGSEA. CDR3 nucleotides: TGCAGCGTTGAGGCTAGCGGGTGGGATACGCAGTATTTT. Translating it yields CSVEASGWDTQYF.

CDR3 loop: CASSQDDRQPPVRTQYF. CDR3 DNA: TGCGCCAGCAGCCAAGATGACAGACAGCCTCCGGTGCGAACCCAGTACTTC. The J gene is TRBJ2-5, the V gene TRBV4-1, with D possibly matching TRBD1 (5 bases). The CDR3 has 17 residues. Trimming cost V 0 bases and J 8 bases, with 22 bases left between them. Per germline, CDR1 MGHRA and CDR2 YSYEKL.

This sequence joins TRBV7-2 and TRBJ1-1; a weak D match, TRBD1 (5 bases). Germline CDR1 SGHTA, CDR2 FQGNSA. This CDR3 has 14 amino acids. Trimming stripped 1 base from V and 5 bases from J, with 11 bases between. The CDR3 here is CASSLGGQGTEAFF. Written as DNA, the CDR3 is TGTGCCAGCAGCTTAGGTGGTCAGGGAACTGAAGCTTTCTTT.

The chain has TRBV7-2 and TRBJ2-7; 8 nucleotides line up with TRBD1. The CDR3 contains 14 residues. Germline CDR1 is SGHTA and CDR2 is FQGNSA. V lost 6 bases to trimming and J lost 1 base; unmatched junction nucleotides: 5. The CDR3 here is CASRQDRVSYEQYF. The CDR3 DNA reads TGTGCCAGCAGACAGGACAGGGTATCCTACGAGCAGTACTTC.